The 4 T cell receptor beta chains below were found in one sample sequenced in a study of CD4 T cells in relation to SARS-CoV-2 and coronaviruses. The antigens of these receptors remain unknown. TCRdb's copy holds only in-frame clones and misses some; the assay was immunoSEQ multiplex PCR. The sample lists some 21,000 clones, approximately 82% occurring once. Before the COVID-19 pandemic, during about 2010-2018, CD4+ T cells were taken from unexposed donors. CD4+ T cells were isolated from the cells after about nine days of culture. The specimen sequenced was CD4+ T cells from PBMCs, cultured in vitro. All receptors derive from a human donor in good health.

CDR3 bases: TGTGCCATCAGTGAGTCTGTGGCTAGCTCCGAGCAGTACTTC. Translation: CAISESVASSEQYF. The chain couples TRBV10-3 to TRBJ2-7; D possibly corresponds to TRBD2 (5 bases). Deletions cut 0 bases from V and 6 bases from J, with 12 bases between. The CDR3 covers 14 residues. Germline V gene sequence: CDR1 ENHRY, CDR2 SYGVKD.

V is TRBV28 and J is TRBJ2-6; the D call may be TRBD1 or TRBD2 (5 bases each). Trimming removed 5 bases from V and 2 bases from J, with 10 bases in between. CDR3 length: 15 residues. Germline CDR1 and CDR2: MDHEN and SYDVKM. CDR3 DNA sequence: TGTGCCAGCAGTCCGGTGGGGGCTGGGGCCAACGTCCTGACTTTC. This codes for CASSPVGAGANVLTF.

In its sample, this clone was seen a few times. The chain employs TRBV7-3 and TRBJ2-3; D remains ambiguous. There are 14 residues in the CDR3. With 1 base removed from V and 3 bases from J, the gap between germline ends came to 8 bases. Germline V lookup: CDR1 SGHTA, CDR2 FQGTGA. CDR3 residues: CASSLRFPTDTQYF. In DNA form, the CDR3 reads TGTGCCAGCAGCTTAAGGTTCCCAACAGATACGCAGTATTTT.

The CDR3 region has the DNA TGTGCCAGCAGTGAATACCAAACAGGGGATAGTTATGGCTACACCTTC. Its protein product is CASSEYQTGDSYGYTF. The chain combines TRBV25-1 with TRBJ1-2; 7 bases map to TRBD1. With 0 bases clipped from V and 5 bases from J, the junction kept 9 bases outside the gene matches. The germline V gene has CDR1 MGHDK and CDR2 SYGVNS. CDR3 size: 16 residues.